One and the same sample provided the 9 T cell receptor beta chains below, sequenced in a study of Graves' ophthalmopathy and Graves' hyperthyroidism (dated by TCRdb to the late 2010s). Instrument on record: Illumina HiSeq 2000. For repertoire sequencing, TCR beta CDR3 regions were amplified from RNA transcripts. A first-round RT-PCR used HTBI primers with the Qiagen OneStep RT-PCR kit, followed by a second-round multiplex PCR, size selection and purification. TCRdb passed the public sequencing reads through fastp at Q25 and MiXCR, retaining productive beta sequences. Merged by CDR3 protein, the rows form single entries marked with the most common genes and DNA. The table for this sample lists roughly 410,000 distinct CDR3 sequences; approximately 15% of them were counted only once. About 7% of the sample rests with the top ten. Sequencing was done on a sample of peripheral blood. The source is a young woman with stable Graves' hyperthyroidism. Donor details come from another sample of the same person, matched by shared clones.

This chain connects TRBV12-3 or TRBV12-4 to TRBJ1-5; D uncertain. Trimming left V 1 base short and J 2 bases short, with 9 bases between. The CDR3 totals 15 residues. The CDR3 loop is CASSLDIVGNQPQHF. The CDR3 DNA reads TGTGCCAGCAGTTTAGACATCGTGGGCAATCAGCCCCAGCATTTT.

At least ten counts were recorded for this clonotype. The chain carries TRBV6-1 and TRBJ2-4; D could derive from TRBD1 or TRBD2 (6 bases each). CDR1 is MNHNS, CDR2 SASEGT, per germline. This CDR3 spans 17 amino acids. V lost 6 bases to trimming and J lost 0 bases, with 18 bases between them. CDR3 in amino acids: CASSRRSRGLAKNIQYF. Here the CDR3 DNA reads TGTGCCAGCAGCCGTCGGTCCAGGGGACTAGCCAAAAACATTCAGTACTTC.

This chain joins TRBV29-1 and TRBJ1-1, with 8 bases aligning to TRBD1. The CDR3 runs to 12 residues. Germline values: CDR1 SQVTM, CDR2 ANQGSEA. With V trimmed by 5 bases and J by 3 bases, 2 bases remained unmatched. Written as DNA, the CDR3 is TGCAGCGTTCTCAGGGGGCACACTGAAGCTTTCTTT. Translation: CSVLRGHTEAFF.

The sample holds many counts of this clonotype. Possible read error: a much larger clone is one base away. V gene TRBV12-5 combines with J gene TRBJ2-5; perhaps TRBD2 as D (5 bases). Per germline, CDR1 LGHNT and CDR2 FRNRAP. This CDR3 has 13 amino acids. The CDR3 nucleotides are TGTGCTAGTGGTTCCCTAGCCGAAGAGACCAAGTACTTC. It codes for CASGSLAEETKYF.

This clonotype was seen at least ten times. The rearrangement links TRBV19 to TRBJ2-1; TRBD1 agrees at 7 bases. The length of the CDR3 is 13 residues. V gave up 3 bases and J gave up 10 bases; unmatched junction bases: 6. Germline V gene data show CDR1 as LNHDA and CDR2 as SQIVND (reference sequence). The CDR3 sequence is CASSMGSGQEQFF. CDR3 bases: TGTGCCAGTAGTATGGGATCGGGACAGGAGCAGTTCTTC. Using reference TRBV19 and TRBJ2-1 for the parts outside the CDR3, the full variable domain is DGGITQSPKYLFRKEGQNVTLSCEQNLNHDAMYWYRQDPGQGLRLIYYSQIVNDFQKGDIAEGYSVSREKKESFPLTVTSAQKNPTAFYLCASSMGSGQEQFFGPGTRLTVL.

This clonotype was seen repeatedly, ten times or more. The chain employs TRBV29-1 and TRBJ1-1; D uncertain. This CDR3 is 15 amino acids long. The germline CDR1 and CDR2 sequences are SQVTM and ANQGSEA. V was pared by 4 bases and J by 2 bases, with 17 bases between. The DNA of the CDR3 is TGCAGCGTTGTGAAGCAGCCCTTGCCCAACACTGAAGCTTTCTTT. It codes for CSVVKQPLPNTEAFF.

This clonotype was seen many times. The chain couples TRBV19 to TRBJ2-2, with TRBD1 as a possible D gene (6 bases). Trimming removed 10 bases at V and 4 bases at J, with 16 bases between. This CDR3 has 14 amino acids. CDR1 is LNHDA, CDR2 SQIVND, per germline (reference sequence). CDR3: CAIRDTSVTGELFF. CDR3 nucleotides: TGTGCCATACGGGACACATCTGTCACCGGGGAGCTGTTTTTT.

The sample holds many counts of this clonotype. The chain joins TRBV24-1 to TRBJ1-5, with no clear D. Trimming stripped 3 bases from V and 0 bases from J, with 11 bases between. The CDR3 runs 16 residues. Germline V gives CDR1 KGHDR, CDR2 SFDVKD. CDR3 amino acids: CATSDLLRASNQPQHF. In DNA form, the CDR3 reads TGTGCCACCAGTGATCTCCTCCGGGCTAGCAATCAGCCCCAGCATTTT.

This clonotype was observed at least ten times. V gene TRBV12-3 or TRBV12-4 combines with J gene TRBJ2-7; D call uncertain. V was cut by 3 bases and J by 5 bases, with 5 bases left in between. The CDR3 is made up of 11 amino acids. CDR3 coding DNA: TGTGCCAGCAGTTTGGGCCACGAGCAGTACTTC. Translation: CASSLGHEQYF.